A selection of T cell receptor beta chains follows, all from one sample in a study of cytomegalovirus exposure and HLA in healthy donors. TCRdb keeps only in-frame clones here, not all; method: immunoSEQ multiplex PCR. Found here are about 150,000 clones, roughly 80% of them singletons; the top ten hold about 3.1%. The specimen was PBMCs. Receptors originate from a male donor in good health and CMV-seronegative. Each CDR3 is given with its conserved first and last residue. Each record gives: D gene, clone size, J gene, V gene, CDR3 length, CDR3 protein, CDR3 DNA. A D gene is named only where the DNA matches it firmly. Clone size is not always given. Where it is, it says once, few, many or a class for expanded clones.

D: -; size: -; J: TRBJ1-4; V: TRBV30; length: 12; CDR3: CAWRGPVNKLLF; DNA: TGTGCCTGGAGGGGCCCAGTGAATAAACTGCTTTTT
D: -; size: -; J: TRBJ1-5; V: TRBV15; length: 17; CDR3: CATSRGTGGKGNQPQHF; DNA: TGTGCCACCAGCAGAGGGACGGGAGGAAAGGGCAATCAGCCCCAGCATTTT
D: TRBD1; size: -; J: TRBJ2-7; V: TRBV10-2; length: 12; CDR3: CASSGDSWKQYF; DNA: TGCGCCAGCAGTGGGGACAGTTGGAAGCAGTACTTC
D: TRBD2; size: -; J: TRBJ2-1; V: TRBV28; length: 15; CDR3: CASSFPSGRINEQFF; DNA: TGTGCCAGCAGTTTTCCCAGCGGGAGGATAAATGAGCAGTTCTTC
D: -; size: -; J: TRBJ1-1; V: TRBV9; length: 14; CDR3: CASSGRSGAPEAFF; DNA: TGTGCCAGCAGCGGCCGGTCAGGGGCCCCTGAAGCTTTCTTT
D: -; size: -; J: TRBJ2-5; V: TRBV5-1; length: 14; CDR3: CASSLVAAQETQYF; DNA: TGCGCCAGCAGCTTGGTGGCAGCGCAAGAGACCCAGTACTTC
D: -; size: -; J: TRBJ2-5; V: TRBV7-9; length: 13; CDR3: CASSLAGAETQYF; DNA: TGTGCCAGCAGCTTAGCAGGGGCAGAGACCCAGTACTTC
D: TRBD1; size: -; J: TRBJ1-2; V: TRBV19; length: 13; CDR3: CATSDRELYGYTF; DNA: TGTGCCACATCGGACAGGGAGCTTTATGGCTACACCTTC
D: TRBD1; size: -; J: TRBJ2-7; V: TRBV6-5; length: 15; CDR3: CASSYDASGGGEQYF; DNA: TGTGCCAGCAGTTACGATGCCTCAGGGGGCGGCGAGCAGTACTTC
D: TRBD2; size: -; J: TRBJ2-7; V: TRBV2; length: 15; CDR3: CASSFLIGGGYEQYF; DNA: TGTGCCAGCAGTTTTTTGATCGGGGGGGGCTACGAGCAGTACTTC
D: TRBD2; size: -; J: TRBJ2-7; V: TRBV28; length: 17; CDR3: CASSPTSGRALSYEQYF; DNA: TGTGCCAGCAGTCCGACTAGCGGGAGGGCACTCTCCTACGAGCAGTACTTC
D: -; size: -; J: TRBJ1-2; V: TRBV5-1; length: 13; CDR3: CASSFGENYGYTF; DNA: TGCGCCAGCAGCTTTGGGGAGAACTATGGCTACACCTTC
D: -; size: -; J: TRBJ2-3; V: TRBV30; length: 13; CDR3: CAWSVESSDTQYF; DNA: TGTGCCTGGAGTGTCGAGAGCTCAGATACGCAGTATTTT
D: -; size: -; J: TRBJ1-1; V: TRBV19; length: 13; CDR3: CASSIVGGPRPFF; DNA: TGTGCCAGTAGTATAGTGGGGGGACCCAGACCTTTCTTT
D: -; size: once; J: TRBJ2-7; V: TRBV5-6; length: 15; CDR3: CASSFGGGGYYEQYF; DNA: TGTGCCAGCAGCTTTGGAGGGGGAGGGTACTACGAGCAGTACTTC
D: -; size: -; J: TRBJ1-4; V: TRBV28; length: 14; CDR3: CASSPKIYNEKLFF; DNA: TGTGCCAGCAGTCCCAAGATCTATAATGAAAAACTGTTTTTT
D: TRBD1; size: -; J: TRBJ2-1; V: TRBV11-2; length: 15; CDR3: CASSLNRDRGSRQFF; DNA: TGTGCCAGCAGCTTAAACCGGGACAGGGGAAGTCGGCAGTTCTTC
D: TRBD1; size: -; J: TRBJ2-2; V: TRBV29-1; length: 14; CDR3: CSVKQGANTGELFF; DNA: TGCAGCGTTAAACAGGGGGCGAACACCGGGGAGCTGTTTTTT
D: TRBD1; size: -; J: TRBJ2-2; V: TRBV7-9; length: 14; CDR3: CASGRQGDTGELFF; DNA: TGTGCCAGCGGGAGACAGGGGGACACCGGGGAGCTGTTTTTT
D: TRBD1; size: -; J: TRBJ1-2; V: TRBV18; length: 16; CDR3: CASSPGQGAGVYGYTF; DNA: TGTGCCAGCTCACCAGGACAGGGGGCAGGGGTCTATGGCTACACCTTC
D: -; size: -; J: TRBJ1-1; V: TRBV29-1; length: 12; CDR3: CSVDLGGTEAFF; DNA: TGCAGCGTTGATCTAGGGGGCACTGAAGCTTTCTTT
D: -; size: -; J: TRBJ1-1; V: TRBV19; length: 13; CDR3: CASSTRVNTEAFF; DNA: TGTGCCAGTAGTACACGGGTGAACACTGAAGCTTTCTTT
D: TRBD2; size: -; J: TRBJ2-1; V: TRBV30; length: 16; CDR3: CAWSARTSGSYNEQFF; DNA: TGTGCCTGGAGTGCACGGACTAGCGGGAGCTACAATGAGCAGTTCTTC
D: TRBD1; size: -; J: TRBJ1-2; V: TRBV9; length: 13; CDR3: CASSGDRGNGYTF; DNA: TGTGCCAGCAGCGGGGACAGGGGAAATGGCTACACCTTC
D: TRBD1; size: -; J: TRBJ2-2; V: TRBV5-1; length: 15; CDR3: CASSLGDRVTGELFF; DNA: TGCGCCAGCAGCTTGGGGGACAGGGTAACCGGGGAGCTGTTTTTT
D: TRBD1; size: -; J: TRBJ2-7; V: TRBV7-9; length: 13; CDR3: CASRRTGTYEQYF; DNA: TGTGCCAGCAGGCGGACAGGTACCTACGAGCAGTACTTC
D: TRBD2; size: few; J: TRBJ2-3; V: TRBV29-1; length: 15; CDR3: CSVGLAGGATDTQYF; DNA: TGCAGCGTGGGACTAGCGGGAGGTGCCACAGATACGCAGTATTTT
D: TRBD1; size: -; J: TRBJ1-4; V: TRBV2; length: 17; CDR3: CASTGQGRFATNEKLFF; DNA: TGTGCCAGCACCGGACAGGGTCGATTTGCAACTAATGAAAAACTGTTTTTT
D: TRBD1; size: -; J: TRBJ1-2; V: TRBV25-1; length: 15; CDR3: CASSDLGGGGYGYTF; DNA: TGTGCCAGCAGTGATTTAGGAGGGGGCGGCTATGGCTACACCTTC
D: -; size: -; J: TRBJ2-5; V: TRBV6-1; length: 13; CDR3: CASMEPRQETQYF; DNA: TGTGCCAGCATGGAGCCACGCCAAGAGACCCAGTACTTC
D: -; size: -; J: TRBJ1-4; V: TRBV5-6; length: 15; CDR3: CASSGRTRVGEKLFF; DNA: TGTGCCAGCAGCGGACGGACGCGGGTCGGTGAAAAACTGTTTTTT
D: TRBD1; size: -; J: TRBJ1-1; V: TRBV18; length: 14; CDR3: CASSQGAGPSEAFF; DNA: TGTGCCAGCTCCCAGGGGGCAGGGCCATCTGAAGCTTTCTTT
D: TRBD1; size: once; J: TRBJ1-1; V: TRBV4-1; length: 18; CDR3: CASSQDGGQGIRNTEAFF; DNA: TGCGCCAGCAGCCAAGACGGGGGACAGGGGATTAGGAACACTGAAGCTTTCTTT
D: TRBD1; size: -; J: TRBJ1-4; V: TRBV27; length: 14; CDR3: CASSLLGQGEKLFF; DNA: TGTGCCAGCAGTTTACTGGGACAGGGCGAAAAACTGTTTTTT
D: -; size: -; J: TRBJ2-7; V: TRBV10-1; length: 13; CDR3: CATLGEGIYEQYF; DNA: TGCGCCACCTTGGGAGAGGGCATCTACGAGCAGTACTTC
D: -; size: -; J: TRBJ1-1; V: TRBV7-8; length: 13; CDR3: CASSISLNTEAFF; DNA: TGTGCCAGCAGTATCTCGTTGAACACTGAAGCTTTCTTT
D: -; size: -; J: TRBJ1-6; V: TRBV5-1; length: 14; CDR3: CASSLAPGNSPLHF; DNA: TGCGCCAGCAGCTTGGCTCCAGGGAATTCACCCCTCCACTTT
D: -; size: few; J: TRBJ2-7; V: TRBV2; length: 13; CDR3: CATSGRYDYEQYF; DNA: TGTGCCACCTCGGGTCGTTACGACTACGAGCAGTACTTC